One T cell receptor (beta chain) is described in this entry. Its antigen is unknown. Repertoires were generated with immunoSEQ multiplex PCR, while TCRdb's copy carries only in-frame clones and drops some. The table shows some 1.4 million clones, with approximately 97% occurring only once. These data belong to a study of shared clonotypes between healthy human individuals. CDR1 SGHVS and CDR2 FQNEAQ come from the germline V gene. Trimming cost V 5 bases and J 8 bases; bases outside gene matches: 9. This CDR3 has 14 amino acids. Into CD45RA+ naive and CD45RA-negative memory subsets, the CD4+ cells were split. The study, taken as a whole, reports: Across a handful of donors, naive CD4 shared around 5.4%, naive CD8 more than 3%, memory CD4 about 2.5%, memory CD8 about 0.38%. Generally, naive subsets came out with larger estimated richness than memory subsets.

The rearrangement joins TRBV7-8 to TRBJ1-2, with 9 bases fitting TRBD1. The origin of this receptor is a man aged 30-40 years in good health. What was sequenced was naive CD4+ T cells sorted from blood. As to subset: CD45RA+ positively selected. The CDR3 region has the DNA TGTGCCAGCAGCCCGACAGGGGGGCGTCACGGCTACACCTTC. Translation: CASSPTGGRHGYTF.